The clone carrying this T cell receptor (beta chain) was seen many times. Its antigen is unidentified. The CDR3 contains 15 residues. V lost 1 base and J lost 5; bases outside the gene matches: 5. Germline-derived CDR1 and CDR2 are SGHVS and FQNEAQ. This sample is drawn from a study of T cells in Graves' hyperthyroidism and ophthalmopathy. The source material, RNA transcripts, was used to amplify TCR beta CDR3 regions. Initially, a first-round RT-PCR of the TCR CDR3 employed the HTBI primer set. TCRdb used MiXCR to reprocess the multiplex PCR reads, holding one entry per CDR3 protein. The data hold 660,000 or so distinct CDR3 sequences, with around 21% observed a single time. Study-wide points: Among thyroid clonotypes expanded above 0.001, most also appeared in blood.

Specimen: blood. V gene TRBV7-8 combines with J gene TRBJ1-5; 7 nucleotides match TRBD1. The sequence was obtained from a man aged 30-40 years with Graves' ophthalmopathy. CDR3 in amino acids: CASSLDEGQYQPQHF. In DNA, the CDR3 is TGTGCCAGCAGCTTAGATGAGGGACAGTATCAGCCCCAGCATTTT.